A selection of T cell receptor beta chains follows, all from one sample in a study of blood T cell repertoires in COVID-19. Sequencing was performed with immunoSEQ multiplex PCR; in TCRdb, only in-frame clones are kept and a portion is missing. The table has approximately 75,000 clones, roughly 70% seen once. Sample: peripheral blood. Source of these receptors: a human donor with acute or convalescent COVID-19. The donor label of this sample is uncertain. Both conserved end residues are part of each CDR3.

cdr3_aa j_call v_call cdr3_length
CASSLADRVTGELFF TRBJ2-2 TRBV11-2 15
CASSGGDRDQPQHF TRBJ1-5 TRBV2 14
CASSLLAGERGEQYF TRBJ2-7 TRBV7-3 15
CASSLRPGGENTEAFF TRBJ1-1 TRBV5-1 16
CASSEGDRDGYTF TRBJ1-2 TRBV2 13
CASITTGQTSGANVLTF TRBJ2-6 TRBV28 17
CASSPTGSDQPQHF TRBJ1-5 TRBV4-3 14
CASTPVGRSNQPQHF TRBJ1-5 TRBV28 15
CASSTTRHNEQFF TRBJ2-1 TRBV7-2 13
CASSLGVAGKNYNEQFF TRBJ2-1 TRBV5-4 17
CAWSVLVSYTGELFF TRBJ2-2 TRBV30 15
CASSHPLLGELFF TRBJ2-2 TRBV4-2 13
CASSGGTGFSPLHF TRBJ1-6 TRBV27 14
CASSDGGGQPQHF TRBJ1-5 TRBV2 13
CASSQDRTGGYEQYF TRBJ2-7 TRBV3-1/TRBV3-2 15
CASSPGQRNQPQHF TRBJ1-5 TRBV28 14
CASIGGGPYNEQFF TRBJ2-1 TRBV7-2 14
CASSPFGQQETQYF TRBJ2-5 TRBV4-1 14
CASSQDMSTEAFF TRBJ1-1 TRBV14 13
CASSRLLAGALETQYF TRBJ2-5 TRBV14 16
CASSGRDRGRGSQPQHF TRBJ1-5 TRBV19 17
CASRGQVNSPLHF TRBJ1-6 TRBV5-4 13